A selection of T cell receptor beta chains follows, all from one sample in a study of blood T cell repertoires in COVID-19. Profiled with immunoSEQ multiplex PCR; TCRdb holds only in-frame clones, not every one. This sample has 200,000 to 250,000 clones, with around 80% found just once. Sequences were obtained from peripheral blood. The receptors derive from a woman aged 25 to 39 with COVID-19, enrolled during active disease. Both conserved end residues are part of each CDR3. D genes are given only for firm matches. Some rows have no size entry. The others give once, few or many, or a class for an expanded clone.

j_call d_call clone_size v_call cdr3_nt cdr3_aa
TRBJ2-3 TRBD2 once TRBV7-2 TGTGCCAGCAGCTTCGGGCTAGCGGGAGGACGGGGCACAGATACGCAGTATTTT CASSFGLAGGRGTDTQYF
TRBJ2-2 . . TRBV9 TGTGCCAGCAGCGCGGGGAGCCCCGGGGAGCTGTTTTTT CASSAGSPGELFF
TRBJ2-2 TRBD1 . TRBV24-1 TGTGCCACCAGTGATTCCAGGACAGGGCTGTCCGGGGAGCTGTTTTTT CATSDSRTGLSGELFF
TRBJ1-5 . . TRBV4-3 TGCGCCAGCAGCCAAGATAGTCGGGGTTTTCAGCCCCAGCATTTT CASSQDSRGFQPQHF
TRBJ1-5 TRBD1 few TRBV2 TGTGCCAGCAGTGACCAGGACAGGTATAGCAATCAGCCCCAGCATTTT CASSDQDRYSNQPQHF
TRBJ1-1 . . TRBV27 TGTGCCAGCGCCCTGGAGGGGAGTAGGGCTTTCTTT CASALEGSRAFF
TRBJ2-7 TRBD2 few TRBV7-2 TGTGCCAGCAGCTTAGCGAGGACTAGCGGGGGTTTCTCCTACGAGCAGTACTTC CASSLARTSGGFSYEQYF
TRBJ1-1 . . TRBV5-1 TGCGCCAGCAGCTTGGATTTAGGGGGAAACACTGAAGCTTTCTTT CASSLDLGGNTEAFF
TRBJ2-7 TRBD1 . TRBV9 TGTGCCAGCAGCGTAGGTGGGACAGGGTTGGTCTACGAGCAGTACTTC CASSVGGTGLVYEQYF
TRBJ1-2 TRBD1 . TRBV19 TGTGCCAGTAGTCGGGTAGAGGGACAGACTCTCACTCTTTTC CASSRVEGQTLTLF
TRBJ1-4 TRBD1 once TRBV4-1 TGCGCCAGCAGCCAAGAGCGGACAGGGGCTCTCGAAAAACTGTTTTTT CASSQERTGALEKLFF
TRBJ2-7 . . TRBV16 TGTGCCAGCAGCCAATCGATTTGGGAGGAGGAGATATACGAGCAGTACTTC CASSQSIWEEEIYEQYF
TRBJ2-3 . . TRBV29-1 TGCAGCGTTGAAGGACTCGCCGGAGTAACAGATACGCAGTATTTT CSVEGLAGVTDTQYF
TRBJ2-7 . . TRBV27 TGTGCCAGCAGGCCGGCAGGGGCTCAATACGAGCAGTACTTC CASRPAGAQYEQYF
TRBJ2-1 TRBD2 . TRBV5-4 TGTGCCAGCAGCTTACAGACTAGCGGCGACAATGAGCAGTTCTTC CASSLQTSGDNEQFF
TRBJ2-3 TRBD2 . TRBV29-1 TGCAGCGTGGCAATACTAGCGGGAGTCGCAGATACGCAGTATTTT CSVAILAGVADTQYF
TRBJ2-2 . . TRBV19 TGTGCCACCGATGGGGGACTGGCGAACACCGGGGAGCTGTTTTTT CATDGGLANTGELFF
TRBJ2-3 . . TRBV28 TGTGCCAGCAGCCCAGGGTCCTTTAGCACAGATACGCAGTATTTT CASSPGSFSTDTQYF
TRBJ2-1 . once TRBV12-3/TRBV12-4 TGTGCCAGCAGTTTAGCGGACGGGATGCAGTTCTTC CASSLADGMQFF
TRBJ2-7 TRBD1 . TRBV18 TGTGCCAGCTCACCGTTGGGACAGTCCTACGAGCAGTACTTC CASSPLGQSYEQYF
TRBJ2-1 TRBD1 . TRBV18 TGTGCCAGCTCACCCGATAGACAGGGTTACAATGAGCAGTTCTTC CASSPDRQGYNEQFF
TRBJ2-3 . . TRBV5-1 TGCGCCAGCAATAGTGGGACTGACACAGATACGCAGTATTTT CASNSGTDTDTQYF
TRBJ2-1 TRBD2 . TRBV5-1 TGCGCCAGCAGCCCGGGACTAGCGGGAATCTATGAGCAGTTCTTC CASSPGLAGIYEQFF
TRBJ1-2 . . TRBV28 TGTGCCAGCAGTTTCCGGGCGGGGGGCTACACCTTC CASSFRAGGYTF
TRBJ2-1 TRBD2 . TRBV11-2 TGTGCCAGCAGCGGACTAGCGGGGGTTGGTGAGCAGTTCTTC CASSGLAGVGEQFF
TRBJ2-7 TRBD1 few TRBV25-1 TGTGCCAGCAGTGATCCGGGACAGGGGTTGAGGTACGAGCAGTACTTC CASSDPGQGLRYEQYF
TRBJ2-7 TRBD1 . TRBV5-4 TGTGCCAGCAGCTCAACACCGGGACAGTGGTACGAGCAGTACTTC CASSSTPGQWYEQYF
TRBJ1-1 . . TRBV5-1 TGCGCCAGCAGCTTGAAGGCGGCAGGGCCGAACACTGAAGCTTTCTTT CASSLKAAGPNTEAFF
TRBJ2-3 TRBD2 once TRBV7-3 TGTGCCAGCAGCCTCGGGACTAGGGGCGCAGATACGCAGTATTTT CASSLGTRGADTQYF
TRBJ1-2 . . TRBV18 TGTGCCAGCTCACCAGACAGTAACTATGGCTACACCTTC CASSPDSNYGYTF
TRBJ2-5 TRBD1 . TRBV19 TGTGCCAGTAGAGTAAGGACAGGGGACACCCAGTACTTC CASRVRTGDTQYF
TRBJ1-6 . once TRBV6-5 TGTGCCAGCAGTAAACAGGGAAGAGACTCACCCCTCCACTTT CASSKQGRDSPLHF
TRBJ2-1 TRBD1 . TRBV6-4 TGTGCCAGCAAGCAACCGGGACAGGGCTCCAGCTCCTACAATGAGCAGTTCTTC CASKQPGQGSSSYNEQFF
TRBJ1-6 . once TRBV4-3 TGCGCCAGCAGCCAAGTGGGGGGGAGTTCACCCCTCCACTTT CASSQVGGSSPLHF
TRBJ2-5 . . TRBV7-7 TGTGCCAGCAGCTTGGTTCCGGGGAAAGAGACCCAGTACTTC CASSLVPGKETQYF
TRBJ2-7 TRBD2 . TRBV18 TGTGCCAGCTCAAGGCTAGCGGGGGGTTCCTCCTACGAGCAGTACTTC CASSRLAGGSSYEQYF
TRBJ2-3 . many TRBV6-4 TGTGCCAGCAGTGACGGAGCCGGGGACACAGATACGCAGTATTTT CASSDGAGDTDTQYF
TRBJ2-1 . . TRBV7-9 TGTGCCAGCAGCTCTCGTGGTTCGGTCAATGAGCAGTTCTTC CASSSRGSVNEQFF
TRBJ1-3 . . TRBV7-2 TGTGCCAGCAGCTTAGGGGGGGGATCTCCCTCCGGAAACACCATATATTTT CASSLGGGSPSGNTIYF
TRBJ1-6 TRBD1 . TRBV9 TGTGCCAGCAGCGTGTCTACAGGGGGCCGGGGGGATAATTCACCCCTCCACTTT CASSVSTGGRGDNSPLHF
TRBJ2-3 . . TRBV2 TGTGCCAGTAGAGAACTAGCATCCCCAGATACGCAGTATTTT CASRELASPDTQYF
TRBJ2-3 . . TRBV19 TGTGCCAGCGGAGGGTTCGATACGCAGTATTTT CASGGFDTQYF
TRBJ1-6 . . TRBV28 TGTGCCAGCAGTCAACAGACACCCCTCCACTTT CASSQQTPLHF
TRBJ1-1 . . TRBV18 TGTGCCAGCTCACCACCAGGAGGGTACACTGAAGCTTTCTTT CASSPPGGYTEAFF
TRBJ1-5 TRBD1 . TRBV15 TGTGCCACCAGAGACAGGGTCAATCAGCCCCAGCATTTT CATRDRVNQPQHF
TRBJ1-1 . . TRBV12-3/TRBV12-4 TGTGCCACCCGGGGTGTTAACACTGAAGCTTTCTTT CATRGVNTEAFF
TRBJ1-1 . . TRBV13 TGTGCCAGCAGCTTAGATGGCAGGGGGAACACTGAAGCTTTCTTT CASSLDGRGNTEAFF
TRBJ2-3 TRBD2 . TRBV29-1 TGCAGCGTCCGACTAGCGGGACGCACAGATACGCAGTATTTT CSVRLAGRTDTQYF